These 5 T cell receptor beta chains share one sample of origin, sequenced in a study of low-dose radiotherapy and immunotherapy resistance in tumors. cDNA synthesis used a TRAV/TRBV-specific primer set for both chains. Both a constant-region primer and a V-primer adapter served to amplify TCRs across roughly 20 PCR cycles. From the reads, TCRdb called clonotypes with MiXCR, one entry per CDR3 protein. Altogether 11,000 to 15,000 distinct CDR3 sequences are present, under 80% being singletons, with the ten largest covering over 4.5%. Source of these receptors: a human donor with advanced metastatic prostate, ovarian, gallbladder or colorectal cancer (not recorded which). This table probably holds off-target reads from a library built for another chain.

The chain couples TRBV18 to TRBJ1-5; a possible D gene is TRBD1 (6 bases). Germline CDR1 is KGHSH and CDR2 is LQKENI. V was cut by 6 bases and J by 4 bases, with 16 bases left in between. The CDR3 is 15 residues long. The CDR3 spells CASSPGGQGNQPQHF. For the CDR3, the DNA is TGTGCCAGCTCGCCTGGGGGGCAGGGGAATCAGCCCCAGCATTTT.

The rearrangement joins TRBV18 to TRBJ2-7; TRBD1 or TRBD2 may be the D gene (5 bases each). Deletions cut 2 bases from V and 3 bases from J, with 14 bases between. The CDR3 has 15 residues. Germline V gene lookup returns CDR1 KGHSH and CDR2 LQKENI. Written as DNA, the CDR3 is TGTGCCAGCTCACCAAGCCAGGGAAGCGGCTACGAGCAGTACTTC. It yields the protein CASSPSQGSGYEQYF.

The CDR3 DNA follows: TGTGCCAGCAGTGAAGCGAGCAGGGGCGAGCAGTACTTC. Residues: CASSEASRGEQYF. This chain uses TRBV6-6 with TRBJ2-7, with a possible D match to TRBD1 (6 bases). Trimming removed 5 bases at V and 6 bases at J, with 14 bases between. Germline-derived CDR1 and CDR2 are MNHNY and SVGAGI (reference sequence). CDR3 length: 13 amino acids.

J is TRBJ2-3 and V is TRBV9, with D unresolved. Germline CDR1 is SGDLS and CDR2 is YYNGEE. V was trimmed by 7 bases and J by 3 bases, leaving 21 bases between them. This CDR3 contains 16 residues. CDR3 coding DNA: TGTGCCAGCCGCCGGCCGGGCGGCAGAGCAACAGATACGCAGTATTTT. This codes for CASRRPGGRATDTQYF.

The rearrangement joins TRBV5-5 to TRBJ2-2; D gene uncertain. Germline V CDR1 and CDR2: SGHKS, YYEKEE (reference sequence). This CDR3 contains 12 residues. V dropped 4 bases and J dropped 6 bases, with 7 bases sitting between them. Here the CDR3 reads CASSLDSGELFF. The CDR3 nucleotides are TGTGCCAGCAGCCTGGATTCCGGGGAGCTGTTTTTT.